Presented here are 8 T cell receptor beta chains from one specimen sequenced in a study of shared clonotypes between healthy human individuals. Naive CD8 cells comprised CD45RO-negative, CCR7-positively selected cells, excluding terminally differentiated effector memory CD45RA+ cells. Clones were sequenced by immunoSEQ multiplex PCR, and TCRdb holds only the in-frame ones, with some missing. The table includes roughly 2,000,000 clones, approximately 94% detected once. Sequencing was carried out using naive CD8+ T cells sorted from blood. The receptors were sampled from a man younger than 35 in good health.

This clone has just one count. Distinct nucleotide sequences in the sample also encode this CDR3. The chain recombines TRBV4-1 with TRBJ2-7; the match to TRBD1 covers 7 bases. Germline CDR1 is MGHRA and CDR2 is YSYEKL. The length of the CDR3 is 15 residues. V lost 1 base, J lost 0 bases, and 3 bases stayed unmatched. The CDR3 loop reads CASSQVGGDSYEQYF. The CDR3 DNA sequence: TGCGCCAGCAGCCAAGTAGGGGGCGACTCCTACGAGCAGTACTTC.

The chain employs TRBV13 and TRBJ2-7; D is unclear. This CDR3 contains 14 residues. V was clipped by 6 bases and J by 0 bases, with 12 bases between them. In germline, CDR1 is PRHDT, CDR2 FYEKMQ (reference sequence). CDR3 region: CASRSTGNSYEQYF. CDR3 nucleotides: TGTGCCAGCAGAAGTACGGGTAACTCCTACGAGCAGTACTTC.

The chain recombines TRBV4-2 with TRBJ2-7; 8 bases align to TRBD1. Trimming removed 1 base from V and 7 bases from J; junction bases left unmatched: 3. Germline CDR1 is LGHNA and CDR2 is YNFKEQ. The length of the CDR3 is 13 residues. CDR3 coding DNA: TGTGCCAGCAGCCAAGGGACAGGGAGTGAGCAGTACTTC. Encoded protein: CASSQGTGSEQYF.

This chain joins TRBV5-1 and TRBJ2-7; weak D call: TRBD2 (6 bases). The V gene lost 4 bases and the J gene lost 4 bases, with 21 bases spanning the gap. The CDR3 length is 16 residues. Germline values: CDR1 SGHRS, CDR2 YFSETQ. As DNA, the CDR3 is TGCGCCAGCAGCCCGGCGGTCTTAGCGGCAGATTACGAGCAGTACTTC. Its protein product is CASSPAVLAADYEQYF.

The J gene is TRBJ2-1, the V gene TRBV6-5; 7 bases map to TRBD1. Germline CDR1 is MNHEY and CDR2 is SVGAGI. CDR3 length equals 14 residues. The J segment lost 5 bases and the V segment lost 6 bases, leaving 7 bases of the junction unmatched. The CDR3: CASRPGTENNEQFF. CDR3 nucleotides: TGTGCCAGCAGACCGGGGACAGAAAACAATGAGCAGTTCTTC.

The V gene is TRBV28, the J gene TRBJ2-7; the D gene is possibly TRBD1 (5 bases). Germline CDR1 is MDHEN and CDR2 is SYDVKM. The V end was cut by 3 bases, the J end by 2 bases, with 23 bases between. This CDR3 spans 18 amino acids. The CDR3 sequence is CASSFGSGSTPKTYEQYF. CDR3 sequence (DNA): TGTGCCAGCAGTTTCGGATCAGGGTCCACCCCTAAAACCTACGAGCAGTACTTC.

This chain joins TRBV30 and TRBJ2-3; 9 bases match TRBD2. The CDR3 loop spans 16 amino acids. The trim removed 0 bases at V and 4 bases at J, leaving 8 bases unmatched. Germline V CDR1 and CDR2: GTSNPN, SVGIG (reference sequence). The CDR3 DNA reads TGTGCCTGGAGTGTAACCGGCGGGGGGGCCGCAGATACGCAGTATTTT. Protein product: CAWSVTGGGAADTQYF. The entire variable domain, with the rest obtained from reference TRBV30 and TRBJ2-3, is as follows: SQTIHQWPATLVQPVGSPLSLECTVEGTSNPNLYWYRQAAGRGLQLLFYSVGIGQISSEVPQNLSASRPQDRQFILSSKKLLLSDSGFYLCAWSVTGGGAADTQYFGPGTRLTVL.

The chain has TRBV5-4 and TRBJ2-3; a possible D gene is TRBD1 (6 bases). The CDR3 is 15 residues long. Germline-derived CDR1 and CDR2 are SGHNT and YYREEE (reference sequence). Trimming shortened V by 3 bases and J by 2 bases, and 13 bases separated the two germline ends. This chain's CDR3 is CASSYPGHPTDTQYF. DNA of the CDR3: TGTGCCAGCAGCTACCCGGGACACCCCACAGATACGCAGTATTTT. The complete variable domain, with remaining parts taken from reference TRBV5-4 and TRBJ2-3, reads ETGVTQSPTHLIKTRGQQVTLRCSSQSGHNTVSWYQQALGQGPQFIFQYYREEENGRGNFPPRFSGLQFPNYSSELNVNALELDDSALYLCASSYPGHPTDTQYFGPGTRLTVL.